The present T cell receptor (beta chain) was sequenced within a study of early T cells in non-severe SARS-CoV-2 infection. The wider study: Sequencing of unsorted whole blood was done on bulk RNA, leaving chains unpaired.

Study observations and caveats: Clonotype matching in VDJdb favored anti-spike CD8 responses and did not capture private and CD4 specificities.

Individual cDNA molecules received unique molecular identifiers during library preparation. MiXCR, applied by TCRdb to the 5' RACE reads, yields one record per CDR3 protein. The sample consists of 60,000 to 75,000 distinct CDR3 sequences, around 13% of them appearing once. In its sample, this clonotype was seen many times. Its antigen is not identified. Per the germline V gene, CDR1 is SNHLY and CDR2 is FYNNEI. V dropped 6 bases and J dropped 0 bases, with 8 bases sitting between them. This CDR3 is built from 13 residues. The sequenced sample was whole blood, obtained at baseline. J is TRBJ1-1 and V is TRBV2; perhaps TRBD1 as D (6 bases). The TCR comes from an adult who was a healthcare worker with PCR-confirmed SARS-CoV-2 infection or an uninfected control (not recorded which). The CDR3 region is CASSQGMNTEAFF. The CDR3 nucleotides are TGTGCCAGCAGCCAGGGGATGAACACTGAAGCTTTCTTT.